A single sample gave rise to the 26 T cell receptor beta chains below, sequenced in a study of blood T cell repertoires in COVID-19. Sequenced by immunoSEQ multiplex PCR; TCRdb stores in-frame clones only, minus some. The data show about 180,000 clones, 86% seen once. Material: peripheral blood. Receptors originate from a man aged 50 to 59 with active or convalescent COVID-19.

The chain has TRBV10-2 and TRBJ2-1, with a possible D match to TRBD2 (6 bases). CDR1 and CDR2 from the germline V gene are WSHSY and SAAADI. This CDR3 comprises 13 residues. V was cut by 7 bases and J by 9 bases, with 16 bases left in between. The CDR3 spells CASKDYRVSEQFF. The CDR3 region has the DNA TGCGCCAGCAAGGACTATCGAGTGAGTGAGCAGTTCTTC.

Written as DNA, the CDR3 is TGTGCCAGCAGCCTACCTGGCCGGGGGGCCCTGGGGGAGCAGTACTTC. Residues: CASSLPGRGALGEQYF. The chain carries TRBV3-1 (or the pseudogene TRBV3-2) and TRBJ2-7, with D possibly matching TRBD2 (7 bases). This CDR3 contains 16 residues. Trimming stripped 4 bases from V and 7 bases from J, with 23 bases between. From germline, CDR1 is LGHDT and CDR2 YNNKEL (reference sequence).

This clone appeared once. The rearrangement joins TRBV30 to TRBJ2-1; 7 bases align to TRBD2. This CDR3 comprises 17 residues. Germline-derived CDR1 and CDR2 are GTSNPN and SVGIG (reference sequence). The trim removed 3 bases at V and 8 bases at J, leaving 19 bases unmatched. The DNA for the CDR3 is TGTGCCTGGAGCGAGGGGAGGGCCAATAGAGCTTATGATGAGCAGTTCTTC. It specifies CAWSEGRANRAYDEQFF.

The chain combines TRBV7-9 with TRBJ1-6; D possibly corresponds to TRBD1 (5 bases). In germline, CDR1 is SEHNR, CDR2 FQNEAQ (reference sequence). Trimming removed 1 base at V and 6 bases at J, with 7 bases between. The CDR3 is 14 amino acids. CDR3 bases: TGTGCCAGCAGCTTAGGGGGGGTTAATTCACCCCTCCACTTT. It codes for CASSLGGVNSPLHF.

The table lists this clone with a few counts. The chain links TRBV6-5 to TRBJ1-2; D remains ambiguous. This CDR3 contains 14 residues. Trimming removed 6 bases from V and 2 bases from J, with 13 bases in between. Germline CDR1 reads MNHEY; CDR2 reads SVGAGI. CDR3 DNA: TGTGCCAGCAGGGGAGGAACGGTAAACTATGGCTACACCTTC. Residues: CASRGGTVNYGYTF.

V and J are TRBV5-4 and TRBJ2-5; 7 positions agree with TRBD2. CDR3 size: 15 residues. The germline V gene encodes CDR1 SGHNT and CDR2 YYREEE (reference sequence). The trim removed 4 bases at V and 5 bases at J, leaving 11 bases unmatched. Written as DNA, the CDR3 is TGTGCCAGCAGCCCGGGGACTATACAAAGCGAGACCCAGTACTTC. This codes for CASSPGTIQSETQYF.

This sequence joins TRBV19 and TRBJ2-7; 12 bases match TRBD2. Germline CDR1 LNHDA, CDR2 SQIVND (reference sequence). CDR3 length: 14 amino acids. V trimming: 7 bases; J trimming: 2 bases; junction bases outside the gene matches: 3. The CDR3: CASNPSGGAYEQYF. Here the CDR3 DNA reads TGTGCCAGTAATCCTAGCGGGGGGGCCTACGAGCAGTACTTC.

V gene TRBV5-4 combines with J gene TRBJ2-5, with 13 bases matching TRBD2. Losses at the gene ends were 4 bases for V and 5 bases for J; bases not matched to a gene: 14. The CDR3 contains 18 residues. CDR1 and CDR2 (germline): SGHNT, YYREEE (reference sequence). This chain's CDR3 is CASSPPGLAGLWGETQYF. The CDR3 DNA follows: TGTGCCAGCAGCCCTCCGGGACTAGCGGGACTTTGGGGGGAGACCCAGTACTTC.

The chain links TRBV12-3 or TRBV12-4 to TRBJ1-1, with D possibly matching TRBD1 (6 bases). The CDR3 sequence is 13 residues long. The germline V and J ends were trimmed by 7 bases and 11 bases, with 20 bases remaining between them. As DNA, the CDR3 is TGTGCCAGCATCAACTTACAGGGAACGGGGGCTTTCTTT. It specifies CASINLQGTGAFF.

V and J are TRBV10-1 and TRBJ2-7, with 12 positions matching TRBD2. CDR1 is WNHNN and CDR2 is SYGVQD in the germline V gene (reference sequence). The V segment lost 3 bases and the J segment 5 bases; nucleotides outside the gene matches: 5. The CDR3 spans 15 residues. The CDR3 bases are TGCGCCAGCAGTGACAGACTAGCGGGAGTCCACGAGCAGTACTTC. This encodes CASSDRLAGVHEQYF.

The J gene is TRBJ2-3, the V gene TRBV2; possible D gene TRBD1, 6 bases. The V and J ends lost 6 bases and 2 bases respectively, with 9 bases between them. The CDR3 extends over 13 amino acids. Looked up from germline, CDR1 is SNHLY and CDR2 is FYNNEI. In nucleotides, the CDR3 is TGTGCCAGCAGCGGACAGCTCACAGATACGCAGTATTTT. Amino acid sequence: CASSGQLTDTQYF.

The table lists this clone with a count of one. The rearrangement joins TRBV5-1 to TRBJ2-5; D is perhaps TRBD2 (6 bases). The CDR3 is 13 amino acids. The ends were cut back, 3 bases at V and 2 bases at J, with 8 bases in the middle. Germline V gene lookup returns CDR1 SGHRS and CDR2 YFSETQ. Here the CDR3 reads CASSWDSQETQYF. The DNA for the CDR3 is TGCGCCAGCAGCTGGGACTCACAAGAGACCCAGTACTTC.

The chain has TRBV10-3 and TRBJ2-7, with 8 bases fitting TRBD1. The CDR3 spans 14 residues. In germline, CDR1 is ENHRY, CDR2 SYGVKD. V trimming: 6 bases; J trimming: 1 base; junction bases outside the gene matches: 5. In DNA form, the CDR3 reads TGTGCCATCAGGCCGACAGGGGAATCCTACGAGCAGTACTTC. Translated: CAIRPTGESYEQYF.

This clone was counted only a few times. The chain couples TRBV12-3 or TRBV12-4 to TRBJ2-5; D not resolved. The CDR3 has 13 amino acids. Trimming removed 2 bases from V and 4 bases from J, with 8 bases in between. DNA of the CDR3: TGTGCCAGCAGTTTACTGAGTGTAGAGACCCAGTACTTC. Translation: CASSLLSVETQYF.

DNA of the CDR3: TGTGCCAGCAGTTTGGGCAGGACATTTGAAGCTTTCTTT. Translating gives CASSLGRTFEAFF. The rearrangement uses TRBV28 and TRBJ1-1, with D maybe TRBD1 (5 bases). This CDR3 spans 13 amino acids. Germline CDR1 reads MDHEN; CDR2 reads SYDVKM. Trimming removed 3 bases at V and 7 bases at J, with 12 bases between. The full variable domain, its missing parts supplied by reference TRBV28 and TRBJ1-1, is DVKVTQSSRYLVKRTGEKVFLECVQDMDHENMFWYRQDPGLGLRLIYFSYDVKMKEKGDIPEGYSVSREKKERFSLILESASTNQTSMYLCASSLGRTFEAFFGQGTRLTVV.

The chain carries TRBV6-5 and TRBJ2-7, with 11 positions matching TRBD1. The J segment lost 7 bases and the V segment lost 6 bases, leaving 8 bases of the junction unmatched. The CDR3 spans 14 residues. Germline CDR1 MNHEY, CDR2 SVGAGI. In nucleotides, the CDR3 is TGTGCCAGCAGATTAGGACAGGGGGCAGAGGAGCAGTACTTC. It specifies CASRLGQGAEEQYF.

The chain joins TRBV6-5 to TRBJ1-6, with 9 bases lining up with TRBD1. The CDR3 extends over 14 amino acids. V shed 5 bases and J 9 bases; nucleotides not matched to a gene: 5. Germline V gene sequence: CDR1 MNHEY, CDR2 SVGAGI. The CDR3 DNA follows: TGTGCCAGCAGTAACAGGGGGCGCGCTTCACCCCTCCACTTT. Its translation: CASSNRGRASPLHF.

The J gene is TRBJ2-1, the V gene TRBV9, with D hard to call. Germline V CDR1 and CDR2: SGDLS, YYNGEE. V lost 0 bases and J 6 bases, leaving 10 bases between the germline ends. The CDR3 runs to 14 residues. CDR3 residues: CASSVDPQINEQFF. The CDR3 coding sequence is TGTGCCAGCAGCGTAGATCCCCAAATCAATGAGCAGTTCTTC.

The gene calls are TRBV28 and TRBJ1-1; D gene unclear. Germline V lookup: CDR1 MDHEN, CDR2 SYDVKM. The CDR3 covers 15 residues. Deletions cut 5 bases from V and 3 bases from J, with 16 bases between. CDR3 DNA: TGTGCCAGCAGTCCCCCGGGGAGGGCGGACACTGAAGCTTTCTTT. It encodes CASSPPGRADTEAFF. Supplemented by reference TRBV28 and TRBJ1-1, the full variable domain reads DVKVTQSSRYLVKRTGEKVFLECVQDMDHENMFWYRQDPGLGLRLIYFSYDVKMKEKGDIPEGYSVSREKKERFSLILESASTNQTSMYLCASSPPGRADTEAFFGQGTRLTVV.

The chain employs TRBV19 and TRBJ1-5; a weak D match, TRBD1 (6 bases). This CDR3 has 15 residues. Trimming took off 7 bases at V and 1 base at J, with 14 bases between the two ends. Germline loops: CDR1 LNHDA, CDR2 SQIVND (reference sequence). The CDR3 DNA reads as TGTGCCAGTATGCAAGGGAGGGGGAGCAATCAGCCCCAGCATTTT. Amino acid sequence: CASMQGRGSNQPQHF.

This clone was seen more than once but under ten times. The V gene is TRBV6-5, the J gene TRBJ1-5; D is possibly TRBD1 (5 bases). V was pared by 4 bases and J by 7 bases, with 17 bases between. The germline CDR1 and CDR2 sequences are MNHEY and SVGAGI. The CDR3 length is 15 residues. CDR3 sequence reads: CASSSRGGARQPQHF. CDR3 bases: TGTGCCAGCAGTTCTCGCGGTGGGGCGAGGCAGCCCCAGCATTTT.

The gene calls are TRBV21-1 and TRBJ1-5; TRBD1 was called by the table and not checked on the DNA. TRBV21-1 is described as a pseudogene. The CDR3 sequence is 13 residues long. The CDR3 DNA reads TGTGCCAGCCGGGGACAGTCCAATCAGCCCCAGCATTTT. As protein: CASRGQSNQPQHF.

The chain uses TRBV6-4 and TRBJ1-2; TRBD1 is a possible D gene (6 bases). V was shortened by 5 bases and J by 4 bases, with 20 bases between the two germline ends. CDR1 and CDR2 (germline): MRHNA, SNTAGT. The CDR3 is 16 amino acids. CDR3 sequence: CASSTTKGEAFYGYTF. CDR3 nucleotides: TGTGCCAGCAGTACCACAAAGGGGGAAGCCTTCTATGGCTACACCTTC.

The gene calls are TRBV28 and TRBJ2-3, with TRBD1 matching 8 bases. The CDR3 covers 14 residues. J lost 6 bases, V lost 7 bases, and 9 bases had no gene match. CDR1 MDHEN and CDR2 SYDVKM come from the germline V gene. As DNA, the CDR3 is TGTGCCAGCACTGGGGCAGGGGGCAGGGATACGCAGTATTTT. Protein product: CASTGAGGRDTQYF.

The V gene is TRBV18, the J gene TRBJ1-1, with D hard to call. Germline V gene data show CDR1 as KGHSH and CDR2 as LQKENI. Trimming took off 6 bases at V and 3 bases at J, with 14 bases between the two ends. The CDR3 has 14 residues. The DNA of the CDR3 is TGTGCCAGCTCTACACAGATTTCGGACACTGAAGCTTTCTTT. It yields the protein CASSTQISDTEAFF.

The chain is built from TRBV7-3 and TRBJ1-4; D gene unclear. Germline V gives CDR1 SGHTA, CDR2 FQGTGA. The CDR3 runs 13 residues. V was cut by 5 bases and J by 5 bases, with 9 bases left in between. The CDR3 sequence: CASSPGPNEKLFF. The CDR3 nucleotides read TGTGCCAGCAGCCCTGGGCCCAATGAAAAACTGTTTTTT.